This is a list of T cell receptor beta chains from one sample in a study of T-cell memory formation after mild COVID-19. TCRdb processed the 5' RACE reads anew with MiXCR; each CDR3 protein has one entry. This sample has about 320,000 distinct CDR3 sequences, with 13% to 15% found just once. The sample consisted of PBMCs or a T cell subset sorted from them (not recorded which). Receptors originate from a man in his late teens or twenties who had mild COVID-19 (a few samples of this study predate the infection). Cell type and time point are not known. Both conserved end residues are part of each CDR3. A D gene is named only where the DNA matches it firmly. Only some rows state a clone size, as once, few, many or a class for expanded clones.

cdr3_nt: TGTGCCAGCAGCAAAGATCAGGACATCAGCTATGGCTACACCTTC
cdr3_aa: CASSKDQDISYGYTF
j_call: TRBJ1-2
clone_size: few
v_call: TRBV21-1
d_call: NA

cdr3_nt: TGTGCCAGCAGCTTAAATCGATTACAGGGTCTTGGGAGTATCACCGGGGATCTGTTTTTT
cdr3_aa: CASSLNRLQGLGSITGDLFF
j_call: TRBJ2-2
clone_size: NA
v_call: TRBV7-7
d_call: NA

cdr3_nt: TGTGCCAGCAGCAGAAGGCAGTCGGAGACCCAGTACTTC
cdr3_aa: CASSRRQSETQYF
j_call: TRBJ2-5
clone_size: NA
v_call: TRBV7-9
d_call: NA

cdr3_nt: TGTGCCAGCGGACGGATGCCAGAGTTGGGGTACGAGCAGTACTTC
cdr3_aa: CASGRMPELGYEQYF
j_call: TRBJ2-7
clone_size: NA
v_call: TRBV6-2/TRBV6-3
d_call: NA

cdr3_nt: TGCGCCAGCAGCTCGGACACCCAAGAGACCCAGTACTTC
cdr3_aa: CASSSDTQETQYF
j_call: TRBJ2-5
clone_size: many
v_call: TRBV5-1
d_call: NA

cdr3_nt: TGTGCCAGCAGCGTACAGGGGAACTATGGCTACACCTTC
cdr3_aa: CASSVQGNYGYTF
j_call: TRBJ1-2
clone_size: NA
v_call: TRBV9
d_call: NA

cdr3_nt: TGCAGCGTTGGGGTACAGGAAATGAACACTGAAGCTTTCTTT
cdr3_aa: CSVGVQEMNTEAFF
j_call: TRBJ1-1
clone_size: NA
v_call: TRBV29-1
d_call: NA

cdr3_nt: TGTGCCAGCAGCTACTATATGGGTCCCGGGGAGCTGTTTTTT
cdr3_aa: CASSYYMGPGELFF
j_call: TRBJ2-2
clone_size: NA
v_call: TRBV7-2
d_call: NA

cdr3_nt: TGCAGTGCTAGATATGGCAATCAGCCCCAGCATTTT
cdr3_aa: CSARYGNQPQHF
j_call: TRBJ1-5
clone_size: NA
v_call: TRBV20-1
d_call: NA

cdr3_nt: TGTGCCAGTTATGGCAACACTGAAGCTTTCTTT
cdr3_aa: CASYGNTEAFF
j_call: TRBJ1-1
clone_size: few
v_call: TRBV3-1
d_call: NA

cdr3_nt: TGTGCCACCGCGGGGGACACAGATACGCAGTATTTT
cdr3_aa: CATAGDTDTQYF
j_call: TRBJ2-3
clone_size: NA
v_call: TRBV24-1
d_call: TRBD2

cdr3_nt: TGTGCCAGCCCTAGTGGGGAGCAGTACTTC
cdr3_aa: CASPSGEQYF
j_call: TRBJ2-7
clone_size: few
v_call: TRBV21-1
d_call: NA

cdr3_nt: TGTGCCATCAATAGAGACAACACCGGGGAGCTGTTTTTT
cdr3_aa: CAINRDNTGELFF
j_call: TRBJ2-2
clone_size: NA
v_call: TRBV10-3
d_call: NA

cdr3_nt: TGTGCCACCAGTGATTTGGGCAGCGGGTCTTCACCCCTCCACTTT
cdr3_aa: CATSDLGSGSSPLHF
j_call: TRBJ1-6
clone_size: few
v_call: TRBV24-1
d_call: NA

cdr3_nt: TGTGCCAGCAGCGAGACTAGCGGGGGGATCGAGCAGTTCTTC
cdr3_aa: CASSETSGGIEQFF
j_call: TRBJ2-1
clone_size: few
v_call: TRBV2
d_call: TRBD2

cdr3_nt: TGCAGTGCTAGAGGGGTGCAGGGCAATGAGCAGTTCTTC
cdr3_aa: CSARGVQGNEQFF
j_call: TRBJ2-1
clone_size: few
v_call: TRBV20-1
d_call: NA

cdr3_nt: TGTGCCAGCAGCCAAGGCCCCCCCGGGACGGAGGAAGAGACCCAGTACTTC
cdr3_aa: CASSQGPPGTEEETQYF
j_call: TRBJ2-5
clone_size: NA
v_call: TRBV3-1
d_call: NA